This T cell receptor (beta chain) is drawn from a study of T cell responses to AZD1222 COVID-19 vaccine. Study-wide results and caveats: White British donors predominated, females outnumbered males, and clonal diversity was possibly underestimated. Researchers took repertoire samples only after the peak T cell response had come.

On this clone itself: Its target is not known.

Libraries were prepared by immunoSEQ multiplex PCR; TCRdb keeps only in-frame clonotypes and omits some of them. The sample includes 70,000 or so clones, 70% to 90% of them seen just once. CDR3 length: 15 amino acids. Germline V gene data show CDR1 as LGHDT and CDR2 as YNNKEL (reference sequence). With 5 bases clipped from V and 2 bases from J, the junction kept 8 bases outside the gene matches. Material: peripheral blood, obtained 28 days after the second AZD1222 dose. The receptor's source is an adult who received the AZD1222 COVID-19 vaccine. The V gene is TRBV3-1 (or the pseudogene TRBV3-2), the J gene TRBJ2-7, with TRBD1 matching 8 bases. CDR3 region: CASSSTGGSAYEQYF. CDR3 DNA: TGTGCCAGCAGCTCAACAGGGGGTTCAGCCTACGAGCAGTACTTC.